This T cell receptor (beta chain) was obtained from a study of identical twins. TCRdb itself ran the 5' RACE reads through MiXCR, one entry per CDR3 protein. The sample shows some 760,000 distinct CDR3 sequences, approximately 18% of them seen only once. This CDR3 region has 19 residues. Germline V CDR1 and CDR2: LGHNA, YSLEER. V shed 4 bases, J shed 4 bases, and the junction held 9 bases outside the gene matches. The same sample was also used in a study of T cells expressing NK-cell markers.

This TCR was recovered from a young woman in good health. The sample comprised PBMCs. J is TRBJ2-6 and V is TRBV4-3, with TRBD2 matching over 14 bases. CDR3 bases: TGCGCCAGCAGCCCAAGACTAGCGGGAGGGCCAACAGGGGCCAACGTCCTGACTTTC. Amino acids: CASSPRLAGGPTGANVLTF.